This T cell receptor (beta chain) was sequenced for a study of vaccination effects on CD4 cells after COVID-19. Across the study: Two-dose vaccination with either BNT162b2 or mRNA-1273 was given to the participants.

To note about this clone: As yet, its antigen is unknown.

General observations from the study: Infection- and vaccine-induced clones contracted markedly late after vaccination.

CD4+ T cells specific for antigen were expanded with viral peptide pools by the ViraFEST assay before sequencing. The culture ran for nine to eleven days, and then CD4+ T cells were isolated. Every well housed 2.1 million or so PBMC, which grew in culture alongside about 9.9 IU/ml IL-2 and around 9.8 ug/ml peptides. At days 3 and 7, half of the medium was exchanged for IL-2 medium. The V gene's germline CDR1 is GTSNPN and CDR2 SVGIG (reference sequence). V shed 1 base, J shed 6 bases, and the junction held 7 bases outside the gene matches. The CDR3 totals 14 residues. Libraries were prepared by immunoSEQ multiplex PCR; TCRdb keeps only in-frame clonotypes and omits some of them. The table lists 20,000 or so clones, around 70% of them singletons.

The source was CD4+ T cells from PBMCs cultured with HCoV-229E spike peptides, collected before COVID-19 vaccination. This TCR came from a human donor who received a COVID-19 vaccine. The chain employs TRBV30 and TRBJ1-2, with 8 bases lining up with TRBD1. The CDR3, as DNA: TGTGCCTGGAGTGGTCAGACAGGGGTTGATGGCTACACCTTC. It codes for CAWSGQTGVDGYTF.